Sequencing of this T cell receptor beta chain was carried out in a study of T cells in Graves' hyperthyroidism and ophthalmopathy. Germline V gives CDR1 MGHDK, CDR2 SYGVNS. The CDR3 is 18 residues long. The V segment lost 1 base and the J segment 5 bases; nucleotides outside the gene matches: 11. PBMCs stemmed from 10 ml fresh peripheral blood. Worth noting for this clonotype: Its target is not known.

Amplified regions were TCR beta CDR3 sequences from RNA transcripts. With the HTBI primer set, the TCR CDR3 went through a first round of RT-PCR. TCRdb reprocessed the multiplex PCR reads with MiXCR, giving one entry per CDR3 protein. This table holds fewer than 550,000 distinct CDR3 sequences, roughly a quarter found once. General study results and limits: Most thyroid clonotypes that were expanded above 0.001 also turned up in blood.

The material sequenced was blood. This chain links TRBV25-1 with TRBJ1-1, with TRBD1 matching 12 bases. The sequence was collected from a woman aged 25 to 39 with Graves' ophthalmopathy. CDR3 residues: CASSEFPGTGGKGTEAFF. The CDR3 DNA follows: TGTGCCAGCAGTGAATTCCCCGGGACAGGGGGCAAGGGGACTGAAGCTTTCTTT. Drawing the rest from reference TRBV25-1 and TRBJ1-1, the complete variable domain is EADIYQTPRYLVIGTGKKITLECSQTMGHDKMYWYQQDPGMELHLIHYSYGVNSTEKGDLSSESTVSRIRTEHFPLTLESARPSHTSQYLCASSEFPGTGGKGTEAFFGQGTRLTVV.